This T cell receptor (beta chain) was identified in a study of technical replicates of blood from four donors. This CDR3 is 15 amino acids long. V dropped 1 base and J dropped 1 base, with 9 bases sitting between them. The germline V gene encodes CDR1 LNHNV and CDR2 YYDKDF (reference sequence). Sequenced by immunoSEQ multiplex PCR; TCRdb stores in-frame clones only, minus some. The sample includes some 70,000 clones, approximately 89% of them seen just once. The J gene is TRBJ2-3, the V gene TRBV15; TRBD2 is a possible D gene (6 bases). The TCR was taken from a human donor in good health. Some clones in this sample may be carry-over from other donors' samples. The sample consisted of PBMCs. This CDR3 reads CATSRGLGGTDTQYF. CDR3 coding DNA: TGTGCCACCAGCAGAGGACTAGGTGGCACAGATACGCAGTATTTT.